This T cell receptor (beta chain) was sequenced for a study of blood T cell repertoires in COVID-19 (dated by TCRdb to the early 2020s). As for the study more broadly: Collaborator samples came from the United States, Italy and Spain and covered acute and convalescent phases of COVID-19. The prospective study material was composed of cDNA or gDNA derived from T cells, B-cell-depleted T cells, or PBMCs. Subjects who had been exposed to COVID-19, were actively infected with it, or had recovered from it provided the deeply sampled blood TCRbeta repertoires that made up the dataset. The repertoires were released in a freely available public database meant as a resource for research on the immune response to SARS-CoV-2. The samples were drawn from the first 160 participants of the ongoing ImmuneRACE study and from 950 to 1,500 subjects provided by 6 global collaborators. The sample metadata nearly always contained a de-identified subject ID, COVID-19 status, age in years and sex. Where HLA class I and class II types were available, the types were taken from metadata supplied by the sample provider, not from assay-based typing.

TCRbeta CDR3 regions were amplified from genomic DNA using the immunoSEQ Assay, a bias-controlled multiplex PCR. Per the source publication's procedure: The number of nucleated cells in each sample was estimated by amplification of reference gene primers within the assay. To quantify the absolute abundance of each unique TCRbeta CDR3 rearrangement, sequence reads were collapsed and filtered. For each sample, productive Simpson clonality was calculated as the square root of Simpson's diversity index over productive rearrangements. The source is immuneACCESS, and TCRdb retained only in-frame sequences with V and J called. Part of the clones is not carried over; for the studies checked, unresolved V genes explain less than half of this, and the remainder is unexplained. The V and J calls and the clone size are those of that table, but D and trimming were determined from the DNA. Within this sample are around 270,000 clones, with roughly 86% of them counted one time only. The top ten hold under 2.5% of the sample.

In regard to this clone: This clone's antigen is unknown. No clone much larger than this one lies a single base away; base qualities are absent.

The collaborating institutions used their own protocols to collect whole blood in K2EDTA tubes. Collaborator samples were shipped for TCRbeta analysis as frozen whole blood, isolated PBMCs, or DNA extracted from either sample type. Here is what the overall study found, with its caveats: Clinical and demographic metadata were provided uncurated, with the amount varying by source and participant.

The CDR3 sequence holds 16 residues, the cysteine and phenylalanine included. This entry keeps only the CDR3 DNA: 48 bases, framed from base 1. The V and J ends are trimmed by 2 bases and 4 bases, leaving 18 bases between them. For CDR1 and CDR2, the germline V gene lists MNHEY and SVGEGT. This clonotype originated in a woman between 50 and 59 years old with acute or convalescent COVID-19. The specimen was peripheral blood. The chain joins TRBV6-2 or TRBV6-3 to TRBJ2-7; a weak D assignment points to TRBD1 (6 bases agree). The encoded CDR3 is CASSYGLGGQGYEQYF. Here is the DNA: TGTGCCAGCAGTTACGGGTTAGGGGGACAAGGATACGAGCAGTACTTC.